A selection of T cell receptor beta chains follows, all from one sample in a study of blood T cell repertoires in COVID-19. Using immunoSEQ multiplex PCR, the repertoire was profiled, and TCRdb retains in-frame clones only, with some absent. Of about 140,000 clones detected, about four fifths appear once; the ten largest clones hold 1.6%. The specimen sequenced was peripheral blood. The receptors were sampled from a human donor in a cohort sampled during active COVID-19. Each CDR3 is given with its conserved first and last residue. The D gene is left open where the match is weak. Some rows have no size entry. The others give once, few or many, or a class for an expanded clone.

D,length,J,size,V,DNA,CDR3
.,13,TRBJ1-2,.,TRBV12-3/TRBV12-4,TGTGCCAGCAGCTTAGGGCAGGTGGAAGGCTACACCTTC,CASSLGQVEGYTF
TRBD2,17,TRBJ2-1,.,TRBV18,TGTGCCAGCTCACCTATTTTAGCGGGCCTCTCCTACAATGAGCAGTTCTTC,CASSPILAGLSYNEQFF
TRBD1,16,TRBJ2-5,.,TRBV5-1,TGCGCCAGCAGATTCCGGGGACAGGGGGCAGGGGAGACCCAGTACTTC,CASRFRGQGAGETQYF
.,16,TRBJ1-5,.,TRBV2,TGTGCCAGCATGGCCCCCTTAAGGAGGGGCAATCAGCCCCAGCATTTT,CASMAPLRRGNQPQHF
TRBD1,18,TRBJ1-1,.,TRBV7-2,TGTGCCAGCAGCTTACCCGGGACAGGGGTTAGTGTGGCCACTGAAGCTTTCTTT,CASSLPGTGVSVATEAFF
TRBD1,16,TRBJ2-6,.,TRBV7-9,TGTGCCAGCAGCTATCGGACAGGGCAAGGGGCCAACGTCCTGACTTTC,CASSYRTGQGANVLTF
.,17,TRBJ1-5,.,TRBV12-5,TGTGCTAGTGGTTCTGACTACGGGGAGCCGAGCAATCAGCCCCAGCATTTT,CASGSDYGEPSNQPQHF
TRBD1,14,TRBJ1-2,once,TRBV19,TGTGCCAGTAGCAGGGACAGGGGGTACTATGGCTACACCTTC,CASSRDRGYYGYTF
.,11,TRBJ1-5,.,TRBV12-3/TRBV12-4,TGTGCCAGCAGTTTAGGGCGGGAGCAGCATTTT,CASSLGREQHF
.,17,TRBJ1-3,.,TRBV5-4,TGTGCCAGCAGCTTGGCGGGAAACATTCTCTCTGGAAACACCATATATTTT,CASSLAGNILSGNTIYF
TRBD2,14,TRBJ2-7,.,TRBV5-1,TGCGCCAGCAGCTTGGGGGCGGGAGTACGCGAGCAGTACTTC,CASSLGAGVREQYF
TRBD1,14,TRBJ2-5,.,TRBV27,TGTGCCAGCAGTCGCAGACAGGGTTTAGAGACCCAGTACTTC,CASSRRQGLETQYF
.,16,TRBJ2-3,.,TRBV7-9,TGTGCCAGCAGCTTAGAGACTTTTCTTAGCACAGATACGCAGTATTTT,CASSLETFLSTDTQYF
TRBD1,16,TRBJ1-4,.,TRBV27,TGTGCCAGCAGTCCGGCCCAAACAGGGGGAGCTGAAAAACTGTTTTTT,CASSPAQTGGAEKLFF
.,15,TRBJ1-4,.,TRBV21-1,TGTGCCAGCAGCAACCCACAGGTTCAAAATGAAAAACTGTTTTTT,CASSNPQVQNEKLFF
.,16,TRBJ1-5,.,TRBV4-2,TGTGCCAGCAGCCAAGATCGGGGGGACAGCAATCAGCCCCAGCATTTT,CASSQDRGDSNQPQHF
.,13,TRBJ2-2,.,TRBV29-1,TGCAGCGTTGCGGTAGTAAACACCGGGGAGCTGTTTTTT,CSVAVVNTGELFF
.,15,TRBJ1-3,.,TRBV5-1,TGCGCCAGCAGCACCGACAGCCTCTCTGGAAACACCATATATTTT,CASSTDSLSGNTIYF
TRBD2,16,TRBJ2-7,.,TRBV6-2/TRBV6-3,TGTGCCAGCAGCAAGGGGACTAGCGGATCCGTATACGAGCAGTACTTC,CASSKGTSGSVYEQYF
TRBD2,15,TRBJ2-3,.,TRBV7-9,TGTGCCAGCACCCGCCTAGCGGGAGGTGCAGATACGCAGTATTTT,CASTRLAGGADTQYF
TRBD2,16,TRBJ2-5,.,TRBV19,TGTGCCAGTAGTTTGACTAGCGGAGCTCTCCAAGAGACCCAGTACTTC,CASSLTSGALQETQYF
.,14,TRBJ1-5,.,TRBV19,TGTGCCAGTAGCAAAAACAGGGACGGTCAGCCCCAGCATTTT,CASSKNRDGQPQHF
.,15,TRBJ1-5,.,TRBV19,TGTGCCAGTAGTAACACAGCCACTAGCAATCAGCCCCAGCATTTT,CASSNTATSNQPQHF
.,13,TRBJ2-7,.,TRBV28,TGTGCCAGCAGTAGGGGGAATCTCTACGAGCAGTACTTC,CASSRGNLYEQYF
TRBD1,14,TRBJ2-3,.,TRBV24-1,TGTGCCACCAGGGACAGGGGGCCGACAGATACGCAGTATTTT,CATRDRGPTDTQYF
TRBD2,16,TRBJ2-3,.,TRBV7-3,TGTGCCAGCAGCCTCGGACTAGCGGGAGGGGCGGATACGCAGTATTTT,CASSLGLAGGADTQYF
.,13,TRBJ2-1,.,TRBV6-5,TGTGCCAGCAGAGCCCAGGGGACGAGTGAGCAGTTCTTC,CASRAQGTSEQFF
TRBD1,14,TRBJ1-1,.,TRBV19,TGTGCCACCGCGGACAGGGGCAAGGACACTGAAGCTTTCTTT,CATADRGKDTEAFF
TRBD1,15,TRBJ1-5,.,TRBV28,TGTGCCAGCAGTAGCGGGACAGGTTCCAATCAGCCCCAGCATTTT,CASSSGTGSNQPQHF
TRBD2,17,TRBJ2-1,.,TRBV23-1,TGCGCCAGCAGTCCATCCAAGCGGGAGAAGGTCTACAATGAGCAGTTCTTC,CASSPSKREKVYNEQFF
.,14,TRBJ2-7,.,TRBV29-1,TGCAGCGTCTCCGTCGGGGGAAGCTCCTACGAGCAGTACTTC,CSVSVGGSSYEQYF
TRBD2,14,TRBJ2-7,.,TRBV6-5,TGTGCCAGCAGGGGGGGGCTAGCGGGAGTCGAGCAGTACTTC,CASRGGLAGVEQYF
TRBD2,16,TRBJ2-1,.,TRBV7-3,TGTGCCAGCAGCTTAGGGACTAGCGGCCCCCAGGGTGAGCAGTTCTTC,CASSLGTSGPQGEQFF
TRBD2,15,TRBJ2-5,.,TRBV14,TGTGCCAGCAGCCAAGACCGGAGCGGGGGGGAGACCCAGTACTTC,CASSQDRSGGETQYF
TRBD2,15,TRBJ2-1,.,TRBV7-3,TGTGCCAGCAGCGAAACTAGCGGGAGTATCAATGAGCAGTTCTTC,CASSETSGSINEQFF
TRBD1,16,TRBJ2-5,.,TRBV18,TGTGCCAGCTCACAGGGACAGGGAACGCGACAAGAGACCCAGTACTTC,CASSQGQGTRQETQYF
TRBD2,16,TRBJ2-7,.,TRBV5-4,TGTGCCAGCAGCGGGGGACTAGCGGGAGTATCCTACGAGCAGTACTTC,CASSGGLAGVSYEQYF
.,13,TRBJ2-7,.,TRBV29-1,TGCAGCGTCCAACATCGGAGCTCCTACGAGCAGTACTTC,CSVQHRSSYEQYF
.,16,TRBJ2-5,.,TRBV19,TGTGCCAGTACCCAGCGGGCGGCTGGCGGGAAAGAGACCCAGTACTTC,CASTQRAAGGKETQYF
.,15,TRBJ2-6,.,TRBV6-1,TGTGCCAGCAGTGACGGGAGACCTGGGGCCAACGTCCTGACTTTC,CASSDGRPGANVLTF
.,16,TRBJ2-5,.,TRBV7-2,TGTGCCAGCAGCTTAGATGGAGGGAGGGGGCAAGAGACCCAGTACTTC,CASSLDGGRGQETQYF
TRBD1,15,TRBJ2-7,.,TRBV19,TGTGCCAGTAAGGCGGAACAGGGGGCTTCCTACGAGCAGTACTTC,CASKAEQGASYEQYF
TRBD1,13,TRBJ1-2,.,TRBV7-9,TGTGCCAGCAGCCAGGGACAGGGCAATGGCTACACCTTC,CASSQGQGNGYTF
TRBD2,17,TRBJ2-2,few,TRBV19,TGTGCCAGTAGTCAGACTAGCGGGAGGGCTAGGTCCGGGGAGCTGTTTTTT,CASSQTSGRARSGELFF
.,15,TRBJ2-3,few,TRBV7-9,TGTGCCAGCAGCTTTTGGGGGCGGAGCACAGATACGCAGTATTTT,CASSFWGRSTDTQYF
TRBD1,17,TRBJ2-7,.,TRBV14,TGTGCCAGCAGCCACGGGACAAACAGGGGATTAGACTACGAGCAGTACTTC,CASSHGTNRGLDYEQYF
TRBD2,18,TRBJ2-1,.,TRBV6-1,TGTGCCAGCAGTGCAAGAGTGTACGGGAGGACCCCTACAAATGAGCAGTTCTTC,CASSARVYGRTPTNEQFF
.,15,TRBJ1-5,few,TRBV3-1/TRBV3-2,TGTGCCAGCAGCCAGGGGGGAGCGAGCGCTCAGCCCCAGCATTTT,CASSQGGASAQPQHF